These 15 T cell receptor beta chains were sequenced from one sample in a study of OX40 agonist ivuxolimab in advanced cancers. Clones were sequenced by immunoSEQ multiplex PCR, and TCRdb holds only the in-frame ones, with some missing. The table has fewer than 80,000 clones, about 85% seen once. The sample here was CD4+ or CD8+ T cells sorted from blood, taken in a trial of the OX40 agonist ivuxolimab. These receptors all stem from an adult with an advanced solid tumor such as melanoma, head and neck, liver or kidney cancer.

The CDR3 region is CAISAGGGGMGQETQYF. The CDR3 nucleotides read TGTGCCATCAGTGCCGGGGGAGGGGGTATGGGGCAAGAGACCCAGTACTTC. The chain joins TRBV10-3 to TRBJ2-5, with a possible D match to TRBD2 (7 bases). The CDR3 contains 17 residues. Germline-derived CDR1 and CDR2 are ENHRY and SYGVKD. Trimming pared 4 bases from V and 2 bases from J, leaving 20 bases between.

This sequence joins TRBV5-4 and TRBJ2-2, with D perhaps matching TRBD1 (5 bases). The CDR3 totals 15 residues. Between the trimmed V and J ends, which lost 3 bases and 0 bases, there was a span of 9 bases. Germline V gives CDR1 SGHNT, CDR2 YYREEE (reference sequence). CDR3: CASSWGPTNTGELFF. The CDR3 nucleotides read TGTGCCAGCAGCTGGGGCCCAACGAACACCGGGGAGCTGTTTTTT.

The chain is built from TRBV7-9 and TRBJ2-5; the D is unclear. In germline, CDR1 is SEHNR, CDR2 FQNEAQ (reference sequence). CDR3 length: 12 amino acids. The V gene lost 5 bases and the J gene lost 5 bases, with 9 bases spanning the gap. CDR3 in DNA: TGTGCCAGCAGCATCTCATCGGAGACCCAGTACTTC. Its protein is CASSISSETQYF.

The gene calls are TRBV28 and TRBJ1-3, with D unresolved. Germline CDR1 reads MDHEN; CDR2 reads SYDVKM. Trimming took off 5 bases at V and 4 bases at J, with 9 bases between the two ends. This CDR3 has 13 amino acids. This CDR3 is CASSDRMGNTIYF. DNA for the CDR3: TGTGCCAGCAGTGATCGCATGGGAAACACCATATATTTT.

The chain joins TRBV5-4 to TRBJ2-1, with TRBD2 matching 13 bases. There are 15 residues in the CDR3. Germline lookup yields CDR1 SGHNT and CDR2 YYREEE (reference sequence). The V and J ends lost 2 bases and 9 bases, in that order; junction bases with no gene match: 5. CDR3 residues: CASSLRTSGSGEQFF. The CDR3 DNA sequence: TGTGCCAGCAGCTTAAGGACTAGCGGGAGTGGTGAGCAGTTCTTC. Full variable domain (rest looked up from reference TRBV5-4 and TRBJ2-1): ETGVTQSPTHLIKTRGQQVTLRCSSQSGHNTVSWYQQALGQGPQFIFQYYREEENGRGNFPPRFSGLQFPNYSSELNVNALELDDSALYLCASSLRTSGSGEQFFGPGTRLTVL.

Comments on this clone: One junction end does not reproduce the germline sequence, and a read error may be involved. The V call is TRBV28, the J call TRBJ1-2; no firm D call. In germline, CDR1 is MDHEN, CDR2 SYDVKM. The CDR3 spans 14 residues. The CDR3 bases are TGTGCCAGCCACTCACAGACTACTAACCATGGCTACACCTTC. This encodes CASHSQTTNHGYTF.

This chain joins TRBV29-1 and TRBJ1-5; D gene unclear. The CDR3 is 13 amino acids. Looked up from germline, CDR1 is SQVTM and CDR2 is ANQGSEA. V was shortened by 7 bases and J by 5 bases, with 15 bases between the two germline ends. The CDR3 nucleotides read TGCAGCGCCGCGGACGGGTGGGATCAGCCCCAGCATTTT. It is translated as CSAADGWDQPQHF. The full variable domain, in which reference TRBV29-1 and TRBJ1-5 provide the parts outside the CDR3, is SAVISQKPSRDICQRGTSLTIQCQVDSQVTMMFWYRQQPGQSLTLIATANQGSEATYESGFVIDKFPISRPNLTFSTLTVSNMSPEDSSIYLCSAADGWDQPQHFGDGTRLSIL.

This clone was counted a single time. The V gene is TRBV18, the J gene TRBJ1-2; D not certain. CDR3 length: 14 amino acids. V was cut by 2 bases and J by 3 bases, with 10 bases left in between. The germline CDR1 and CDR2 sequences are KGHSH and LQKENI. The CDR3 bases are TGTGCCAGCTCACCAGTTATGGACTACTATGGCTACACCTTC. This sequence encodes CASSPVMDYYGYTF.

This rearrangement joins TRBV4-3 to TRBJ1-6, with unresolved D. The CDR3 contains 17 residues. The V end lost 0 bases, the J end lost 5 bases, and 14 bases lay between the germline ends. Per germline, CDR1 LGHNA and CDR2 YSLEER. The CDR3 protein is CASSQDYRTVNNSPLHF. The CDR3, as DNA: TGCGCCAGCAGCCAAGATTATAGAACAGTCAATAATTCACCCCTCCACTTT.

For the CDR3, the DNA is TGTGCCAGCAGTGAAGGGATCGGGACAGGCCAAGAGACCCAGTACTTC. Translated, it gives CASSEGIGTGQETQYF. The genes are TRBV6-1 and TRBJ2-5, with 8 bases fitting TRBD1. Germline CDR1 and CDR2: MNHNS and SASEGT. The CDR3 runs to 16 residues. After removal of 1 base from V and 1 base from J, the junction contained 5 bases not matched to a gene.

The chain has TRBV4-1 and TRBJ2-2; D gene unclear. This CDR3 contains 17 residues. CDR1 is MGHRA, CDR2 YSYEKL, per germline. With 1 base removed from V and 1 base from J, the gap between germline ends came to 13 bases. CDR3 in DNA: TGCGCCAGCAGCCAAGGAATGTTCGGGTGGAACACCGGGGAGCTGTTTTTT. As protein: CASSQGMFGWNTGELFF.

This clone came up once. This chain links TRBV28 with TRBJ2-7; D is unclear. The germline V gene has CDR1 MDHEN and CDR2 SYDVKM. This CDR3 contains 11 residues. With 6 bases removed from V and 3 bases from J, the gap between germline ends came to 6 bases. The CDR3 DNA reads TGTGCCAGCAGGAAGTACTACGAGCAGTACTTC. Translated: CASRKYYEQYF.

The rearrangement uses TRBV5-1 and TRBJ2-5, with D unresolved. V gave up 4 bases and J gave up 6 bases, with 22 bases separating them. CDR1 is SGHRS, CDR2 YFSETQ, per germline. The length of the CDR3 is 16 residues. In DNA, the CDR3 is TGCGCCAGCAGCCCAGGCCCTGGCCAGAAGGAGAAGACCCAGTACTTC. As protein: CASSPGPGQKEKTQYF.

The chain joins TRBV14 to TRBJ2-2; D not resolved. This CDR3 contains 16 residues. Germline V lookup: CDR1 SGHDN, CDR2 FVKESK. V was shortened by 2 bases and J by 1 base, with 11 bases between the two germline ends. CDR3 coding DNA: TGTGCCAGCAGCCAACGGGCACCACTGAACACCGGGGAGCTGTTTTTT. Translating it yields CASSQRAPLNTGELFF.

This chain connects TRBV7-9 to TRBJ2-6; possibly TRBD2 for D (5 bases). V lost 5 bases, J lost 0 bases, and 14 bases lay in between. The CDR3 has 17 residues. Per the germline V gene, CDR1 is SEHNR and CDR2 is FQNEAQ (reference sequence). The CDR3 region is CASSPREGTSGANVLTF. For the CDR3, the DNA is TGTGCCAGCAGCCCCCGCGAGGGAACCTCTGGGGCCAACGTCCTGACTTTC.